Each of the 9 T cell receptor beta chains below was sequenced from the same sample in a study of blood T cell repertoires in COVID-19. TCRdb's copy holds only in-frame clones and misses some; the assay was immunoSEQ multiplex PCR. Here the sample spans 90,000 to 100,000 clones, roughly 90% being singletons. Sequences were obtained from peripheral blood. The receptors here all came from a man aged 50 or older with COVID-19, enrolled during active disease.

This chain joins TRBV7-2 and TRBJ1-5; possible D gene TRBD1, 5 bases. The CDR3 length is 16 residues. Trimming took off 2 bases at V and 1 base at J, with 12 bases between the two ends. CDR1 and CDR2 (germline): SGHTA, FQGNSA. CDR3 coding DNA: TGTGCCAGCAGCTTACGCGGGGGTCGGAGCAATCAGCCCCAGCATTTT. It specifies CASSLRGGRSNQPQHF.

This sequence joins TRBV7-2 and TRBJ2-1; 9 nucleotides match TRBD1. CDR1 and CDR2 (germline): SGHTA, FQGNSA. The CDR3 has 15 amino acids. The V segment lost 1 base and the J segment 3 bases; nucleotides outside the gene matches: 1. The CDR3 DNA follows: TGTGCCAGCAGCTTAGAGACAGGGGGCTACAATGAGCAGTTCTTC. Amino acids: CASSLETGGYNEQFF.

The chain combines TRBV5-4 with TRBJ1-2; 10 nucleotides align to TRBD1. This CDR3 is built from 18 residues. V shed 4 bases and J 4 bases; nucleotides not matched to a gene: 16. Germline V gene lookup returns CDR1 SGHNT and CDR2 YYREEE (reference sequence). The chain's CDR3 is CASSRPGDRGPRGYGYTF. For the CDR3, the DNA is TGTGCCAGCAGCCGACCGGGGGACAGGGGTCCTCGTGGCTATGGCTACACCTTC.

The V and J genes are TRBV10-3 and TRBJ2-1, with 8 nucleotides matching TRBD1. CDR3 length: 13 amino acids. Trimming cost V 6 bases and J 14 bases; bases outside gene matches: 12. Germline V lookup: CDR1 ENHRY, CDR2 SYGVKD. In DNA, the CDR3 is TGTGCCATCAGAGAGGACAGGGTAGGGTTCGAGTTCTTC. As protein: CAIREDRVGFEFF.

The V call is TRBV6-5, the J call TRBJ1-5; D may be TRBD1 (6 bases). The germline V gene has CDR1 MNHEY and CDR2 SVGAGI. The CDR3 runs to 15 residues. V was cut by 8 bases and J by 0 bases, with 14 bases left in between. CDR3 nucleotides: TGTGCCAGCTCACCCAGCAGGGGTAGCAATCAGCCCCAGCATTTT. Translating gives CASSPSRGSNQPQHF.

The J gene is TRBJ1-5, the V gene TRBV19; 8 bases are a match to TRBD1. The length of the CDR3 is 18 residues. Germline assignment: CDR1 LNHDA and CDR2 SQIVND (reference sequence). Trimming cost V 5 bases and J 0 bases; bases outside gene matches: 12. Here the CDR3 reads CASSDDRGRGNSNQPQHF. CDR3 nucleotide sequence: TGTGCCAGTAGTGACGACAGGGGTCGGGGGAATAGCAATCAGCCCCAGCATTTT.

The J gene is TRBJ1-5, the V gene TRBV5-5; the match to TRBD1 covers 7 bases. Germline V gene data show CDR1 as SGHKS and CDR2 as YYEKEE (reference sequence). CDR3 size: 14 residues. Trimming took 4 bases from V and 4 from J; bases not matched to a gene: 5. Written as DNA, the CDR3 is TGTGCCAGCAGCCAGGGACAGAGAAATCAGCCCCAGCATTTT. It specifies CASSQGQRNQPQHF. The whole variable domain, remainder taken from reference TRBV5-5 and TRBJ1-5, is DAGVTQSPTHLIKTRGQQVTLRCSPISGHKSVSWYQQVLGQGPQFIFQYYEKEERGRGNFPDRFSARQFPNYSSELNVNALLLGDSALYLCASSQGQRNQPQHFGDGTRLSIL.

This rearrangement joins TRBV2 to TRBJ1-6; a possible D gene is TRBD1 (6 bases). This CDR3 spans 14 amino acids. Germline V CDR1 and CDR2: SNHLY, FYNNEI. V lost 5 bases and J 8 bases, leaving 13 bases between the germline ends. CDR3 in DNA: TGTGCCAGCAGTCTCGACAGGCGTGATTCACCCCTCCACTTT. Residues: CASSLDRRDSPLHF.

The V gene is TRBV7-9, the J gene TRBJ1-1; D not resolved. The germline V gene encodes CDR1 SEHNR and CDR2 FQNEAQ (reference sequence). The V gene lost 5 bases and the J gene lost 2 bases, with 6 bases spanning the gap. The CDR3 length is 12 residues. CDR3 protein: CASSEQNTEAFF. In nucleotides, the CDR3 is TGTGCCAGCAGCGAACAAAACACTGAAGCTTTCTTT.